One and the same sample provided the 31 T cell receptor beta chains below, sequenced in a study of shared clonotypes between healthy human individuals. CD8 cells classed as naive were CD45RO-negative and positively selected for CCR7, excluding terminally differentiated effector memory CD45RA+ cells. The data were produced by immunoSEQ multiplex PCR, yet TCRdb's version contains in-frame clones alone and is incomplete. Of over 2,000,000 clones listed, 93% are singletons. The sequenced sample was naive CD8+ T cells from PBMCs. Receptors were obtained from a man between 18 and 35 years old in good health. Some clones in this sample may be carry-over from other donors' samples.

The chain recombines TRBV7-9 with TRBJ2-7; D perhaps matches TRBD1 (5 bases). The CDR3 runs to 12 residues. Germline V gene lookup returns CDR1 SEHNR and CDR2 FQNEAQ (reference sequence). Between the trimmed V and J ends, which lost 4 bases and 6 bases, there was a span of 10 bases. CDR3 sequence (DNA): TGTGCCAGCAGCTGGGGCGCCTCCGAGCAGTACTTC. Translated, it gives CASSWGASEQYF.

Remarks on this clone: Other DNA sequences from this sample encode an identical CDR3 as well. The rearrangement links TRBV6-5 to TRBJ1-5, with a tentative D call TRBD1 (6 bases). V was pared by 6 bases and J by 0 bases, with 9 bases between. The CDR3 extends over 14 amino acids. The germline gives CDR1 MNHEY, CDR2 SVGAGI. As DNA, the CDR3 is TGTGCCAGCAGCTTCAGGGGTAGCAATCAGCCCCAGCATTTT. Translated, it gives CASSFRGSNQPQHF.

The sample holds one count of this clone. The rearrangement links TRBV7-2 to TRBJ1-4; D call uncertain. Trimming took 5 bases from V and 3 from J, leaving 22 bases between them. This CDR3 spans 18 amino acids. Germline CDR1 SGHTA, CDR2 FQGNSA. CDR3 DNA: TGTGCCAGCAGCCCTTCTAATCCTGGGTCCGTAGCTAATGAAAAACTGTTTTTT. Its protein product is CASSPSNPGSVANEKLFF.

This rearrangement joins TRBV7-9 to TRBJ1-1; D remains unclear. CDR3 length: 16 residues. Germline assignment: CDR1 SEHNR and CDR2 FQNEAQ (reference sequence). The V gene lost 0 bases and the J gene lost 0 bases, with 11 bases spanning the gap. The CDR3 nucleotides are TGTGCCAGCAGCTTAGCGTTGTCAGGCATGAACACTGAAGCTTTCTTT. Protein: CASSLALSGMNTEAFF.

The chain employs TRBV4-3 and TRBJ2-2; a possible D gene is TRBD2 (5 bases). Germline V gives CDR1 LGHNA, CDR2 YSLEER. Deletions cut 2 bases from V and 0 bases from J, with 19 bases between. The CDR3 runs 19 residues. The CDR3 nucleotides read TGCGCCAGCAGCCAAATTAGGTTGGTGGGAGACTCGAACACCGGGGAGCTGTTTTTT. Translated: CASSQIRLVGDSNTGELFF.

This clone was counted only a few times. V is TRBV5-4 and J is TRBJ1-3; D ambiguous. Germline V CDR1 and CDR2: SGHNT, YYREEE (reference sequence). This CDR3 is built from 14 residues. V was clipped by 0 bases and J by 2 bases, with 6 bases between them. This chain's CDR3 is CASSLDGAGNTIYF. CDR3 DNA sequence: TGTGCCAGCAGCTTGGACGGGGCTGGAAACACCATATATTTT.

V is TRBV6-5 and J is TRBJ2-7; maybe TRBD2 (5 bases). Germline loops: CDR1 MNHEY, CDR2 SVGAGI. Between the trimmed V and J ends, which lost 4 bases and 7 bases, there was a span of 23 bases. This CDR3 has 16 amino acids. In DNA form, the CDR3 reads TGTGCCAGCAGTTTCCACCCCGGGATTACCAAATATGAGCAGTACTTC. As protein: CASSFHPGITKYEQYF.

The chain uses TRBV19 and TRBJ2-7; 9 bases agree with TRBD1. V shed 4 bases, J shed 2 bases, and the junction held 6 bases outside the gene matches. The V gene's germline CDR1 is LNHDA and CDR2 SQIVND (reference sequence). The CDR3 runs to 15 residues. The CDR3 sequence: CASSKDRGTTYEQYF. The DNA for the CDR3 is TGTGCCAGTAGTAAAGACAGGGGGACTACCTACGAGCAGTACTTC.

The chain has TRBV5-4 and TRBJ1-1; unclear D gene. The ends were cut back, 5 bases at V and 3 bases at J, with 8 bases in the middle. The germline V gene encodes CDR1 SGHNT and CDR2 YYREEE (reference sequence). This CDR3 comprises 12 residues. CDR3 coding DNA: TGTGCCAGCAGTCTTCCCTACACTGAAGCTTTCTTT. Encoded protein: CASSLPYTEAFF.

The rearrangement joins TRBV2 to TRBJ2-7; D is unresolved. From germline, CDR1 is SNHLY and CDR2 FYNNEI. CDR3 length: 14 amino acids. V was trimmed by 0 bases and J by 6 bases, leaving 12 bases between them. As DNA, the CDR3 is TGTGCCAGCAGTGAAGCGGTAGGCTGGATCGAGCAGTACTTC. Protein product: CASSEAVGWIEQYF. Supplemented by reference TRBV2 and TRBJ2-7, the full variable domain reads EPEVTQTPSHQVTQMGQEVILRCVPISNHLYFYWYRQILGQKVEFLVSFYNNEISEKSEIFDDQFSVERPDGSNFTLKIRSTKLEDSAMYFCASSEAVGWIEQYFGPGTRLTVT.

This clone was observed a single time. V gene TRBV2 combines with J gene TRBJ1-2; D uncertain. Trimming pared 8 bases from V and 0 bases from J, leaving 16 bases between. This CDR3 region has 15 residues. Looked up from germline, CDR1 is SNHLY and CDR2 is FYNNEI. CDR3 loop: CASFRDSPTNYGYTF. CDR3 DNA sequence: TGTGCCAGCTTCCGGGATTCTCCCACTAACTATGGCTACACCTTC.

The J gene is TRBJ2-1, the V gene TRBV9; no definite D call. V lost 3 bases to trimming and J lost 0 bases, with 10 bases between them. CDR1 and CDR2 from the germline V gene are SGDLS and YYNGEE. The CDR3 has 15 amino acids. The CDR3 loop reads CASSASISSYNEQFF. The DNA for the CDR3 is TGTGCCAGCAGCGCCTCTATAAGCTCCTACAATGAGCAGTTCTTC. The whole variable domain, filled in from reference TRBV9 and TRBJ2-1, reads DSGVTQTPKHLITATGQRVTLRCSPRSGDLSVYWYQQSLDQGLQFLIQYYNGEERAKGNILERFSAQQFPDLHSELNLSSLELGDSALYFCASSASISSYNEQFFGPGTRLTVL.

This clone was seen only once. This chain uses TRBV19 with TRBJ1-4; D gene unclear. Germline lookup yields CDR1 LNHDA and CDR2 SQIVND (reference sequence). Trimming pared 11 bases from V and 0 bases from J, leaving 16 bases between. This CDR3 comprises 15 residues. CDR3 DNA: TGTGCCGCGGGGATCTGGCCAGCAACTAATGAAAAACTGTTTTTT. It translates to CAAGIWPATNEKLFF. Based on the CDR3 plus reference TRBV19 and TRBJ1-4, the full variable domain is DGGITQSPKYLFRKEGQNVTLSCEQNLNHDAMYWYRQDPGQGLRLIYYSQIVNDFQKGDIAEGYSVSREKKESFPLTVTSAQKNPTAFYLCAAGIWPATNEKLFFGSGTQLSVL.

This chain links TRBV4-1 with TRBJ2-7; tentatively, D is TRBD2 (7 bases). CDR1 is MGHRA, CDR2 YSYEKL, per germline. The CDR3 is made up of 13 amino acids. The V gene lost 1 base and the J gene lost 5 bases, with 9 bases spanning the gap. Here the CDR3 DNA reads TGCGCCAGCAGCCAAGCGGGGGGCAACGAGCAGTACTTC. This sequence encodes CASSQAGGNEQYF.

This sequence joins TRBV5-1 and TRBJ2-3, with D possibly TRBD1 on 5 matching bases. Germline CDR1 SGHRS, CDR2 YFSETQ. CDR3 size: 15 residues. Trimming removed 3 bases at V and 2 bases at J, with 13 bases between. The CDR3 nucleotides are TGCGCCAGCAGCTCAGGGTTGCGGTTCACAGATACGCAGTATTTT. This encodes CASSSGLRFTDTQYF.

The V call is TRBV6-5, the J call TRBJ1-2, with a tentative D call TRBD1 (6 bases). V lost 6 bases to trimming and J lost 0 bases, with 14 bases between them. The V gene's germline CDR1 is MNHEY and CDR2 SVGAGI. The CDR3 consists of 15 residues. CDR3 loop: CASRTDSSPNYGYTF. The CDR3, as DNA: TGTGCCAGCAGGACGGACAGTTCCCCTAACTATGGCTACACCTTC.

The chain is built from TRBV19 and TRBJ2-3; no clear D. Looked up from germline, CDR1 is LNHDA and CDR2 is SQIVND (reference sequence). V was trimmed by 5 bases and J by 3 bases, leaving 9 bases between them. The CDR3 is 13 residues long. In DNA form, the CDR3 reads TGTGCCAGTAGTCCCGGAGAAACAGATACGCAGTATTTT. Its translation is CASSPGETDTQYF.

A note on this clone: It differs at one base from a far larger clone, so likely a read error. Other DNA sequences of this sample code for an identical CDR3. The chain uses TRBV11-2 and TRBJ2-7, with a weak D call TRBD1 (6 bases). In germline, CDR1 is SGHAT, CDR2 FQNNGV. The CDR3 covers 12 residues. V lost 3 bases and J 4 bases, leaving 7 bases between the germline ends. The CDR3 DNA reads as TGTGCCAGCAGCTTCGGACAGTACGAGCAGTACTTC. It specifies CASSFGQYEQYF.

This chain links TRBV13 with TRBJ2-2; 14 nucleotides agree with TRBD2. Germline V gene lookup returns CDR1 PRHDT and CDR2 FYEKMQ (reference sequence). This CDR3 contains 18 residues. With 5 bases clipped from V and 7 bases from J, the junction kept 12 bases outside the gene matches. The CDR3: CASSPSTSGRAGNGELFF. The CDR3 DNA reads as TGTGCCAGCAGCCCATCGACTAGCGGGAGGGCTGGGAACGGGGAGCTGTTTTTT.

The chain links TRBV27 to TRBJ2-2, with D possibly matching TRBD2 (6 bases). The CDR3 length is 14 residues. V was pared by 6 bases and J by 4 bases, with 12 bases between. Germline V gives CDR1 MNHEY, CDR2 SMNVEV (reference sequence). The DNA for the CDR3 is TGTGCCAGCAGGGCGGGGCGGACCACCGGGGAGCTGTTTTTT. Its translation is CASRAGRTTGELFF.

The J gene is TRBJ2-7, the V gene TRBV11-2; D tentatively reads TRBD1 or TRBD2 (5 bases each). The length of the CDR3 is 13 residues. Trimming removed 4 bases from V and 1 base from J, with 8 bases in between. Germline V gene lookup returns CDR1 SGHAT and CDR2 FQNNGV. In nucleotides, the CDR3 is TGTGCCAGCAGCTGGGACGGTTCCTACGAGCAGTACTTC. Amino acid sequence: CASSWDGSYEQYF.

The chain is built from TRBV28 and TRBJ2-3; D may be TRBD2 (6 bases). There are 16 residues in the CDR3. Trimming took off 3 bases at V and 0 bases at J, with 13 bases between the two ends. Germline loops: CDR1 MDHEN, CDR2 SYDVKM. CDR3 region: CASSFGTSGSTDTQYF. CDR3 sequence (DNA): TGTGCCAGCAGTTTTGGGACGAGCGGGAGCACAGATACGCAGTATTTT.

V and J are TRBV6-1 and TRBJ2-2; D not resolved. V dropped 3 bases and J dropped 7 bases, with 18 bases sitting between them. The germline gives CDR1 MNHNS, CDR2 SASEGT. The CDR3 extends over 16 amino acids. This CDR3 reads CASSDLWSLDGGELFF. The CDR3 region has the DNA TGTGCCAGCAGTGATCTGTGGTCTTTGGATGGCGGGGAGCTGTTTTTT.

J is TRBJ2-7 and V is TRBV30, with 7 bases matching TRBD2. CDR1 and CDR2 from the germline V gene are GTSNPN and SVGIG (reference sequence). The junction had 7 bases not matched to a gene; V was cut back by 0 bases and J by 5 bases. The CDR3 has 14 residues. The chain's CDR3 is CAWSVTGRHHEQYF. The CDR3 region has the DNA TGTGCCTGGAGTGTTACCGGGAGGCATCACGAGCAGTACTTC.

This chain connects TRBV7-9 to TRBJ2-1; 14 bases fit TRBD2. The CDR3 sequence is 19 residues long. V shed 5 bases, J shed 7 bases, and the junction held 16 bases outside the gene matches. In germline, CDR1 is SEHNR, CDR2 FQNEAQ (reference sequence). The DNA of the CDR3 is TGTGCCAGCAGCCCGGGGACTAGCGGGAGATCAGGCATTATAAATGAGCAGTTCTTC. Protein: CASSPGTSGRSGIINEQFF.

In regard to this clone: Other nucleotide sequences in the sample specify the same CDR3. The chain links TRBV27 to TRBJ2-7, with D possibly matching TRBD1 (5 bases). Trimming removed 4 bases at V and 0 bases at J, with 10 bases between. This CDR3 has 14 residues. Per the germline V gene, CDR1 is MNHEY and CDR2 is SMNVEV (reference sequence). DNA for the CDR3: TGTGCCAGCAGTTCCAGGGTAGGCTCCTACGAGCAGTACTTC. It encodes CASSSRVGSYEQYF.

A single count supports this clone. The sample has other DNA sequences that encode this CDR3 too. Here the CDR3 reads CASSVGDRYNEQFF. CDR3 DNA: TGTGCCAGCAGCGTAGGGGACCGCTATAATGAGCAGTTCTTC. V is TRBV9 and J is TRBJ2-1; D is perhaps TRBD1 or TRBD2 (5 bases each). The CDR3 has 14 amino acids. V gave up 0 bases and J gave up 7 bases, with 11 bases separating them. Germline loops: CDR1 SGDLS, CDR2 YYNGEE.

This chain uses TRBV27 with TRBJ1-2, with unresolved D. V shed 4 bases and J shed 5 bases, with 14 bases lying between them. Germline loops: CDR1 MNHEY, CDR2 SMNVEV (reference sequence). The CDR3 consists of 14 residues. CDR3 bases: TGTGCCAGCAGTTCCGATAACTCCATATATGGCTACACCTTC. Amino acids: CASSSDNSIYGYTF.

This chain links TRBV10-3 with TRBJ2-5; 10 positions match TRBD2. With V trimmed by 0 bases and J by 4 bases, 5 bases remained unmatched. The CDR3 totals 16 residues. Germline V gives CDR1 ENHRY, CDR2 SYGVKD. CDR3 DNA sequence: TGTGCCATCAGTGAGTCGATTAGCGGGAGGCTAGAGACCCAGTACTTC. Its translation: CAISESISGRLETQYF.

The V gene is TRBV4-1, the J gene TRBJ2-3, with D hard to call. Germline lookup yields CDR1 MGHRA and CDR2 YSYEKL. V lost 0 bases and J lost 1, with 11 bases in between. CDR3 length equals 16 residues. The CDR3 coding sequence is TGCGCCAGCAGCCAAGATACCGTGGCGGGCACAGATACGCAGTATTTT. It is translated as CASSQDTVAGTDTQYF.

The rearrangement joins TRBV2 to TRBJ2-1; TRBD1 matches at 7 bases. The CDR3 sequence is 13 residues long. Germline lookup yields CDR1 SNHLY and CDR2 FYNNEI. With V trimmed by 0 bases and J by 9 bases, 2 bases remained unmatched. This CDR3 reads CASSEATGFEQFF. CDR3 nucleotide sequence: TGTGCCAGCAGTGAAGCGACAGGGTTTGAGCAGTTCTTC.